The 4 T cell receptor beta chains below were found in one sample sequenced in a study of blood T cell repertoires in COVID-19. Clones were sequenced by immunoSEQ multiplex PCR, and TCRdb holds only the in-frame ones, with some missing. The data contain some 150,000 clones, approximately 83% of them singletons. Sequencing was carried out using peripheral blood. The receptors derive from a human donor in a cohort sampled during active COVID-19.

The chain carries TRBV13 and TRBJ2-5, with D perhaps matching TRBD2 (5 bases). The germline V and J ends were trimmed by 6 bases and 7 bases, with 18 bases remaining between them. There are 14 residues in the CDR3. Looked up from germline, CDR1 is PRHDT and CDR2 is FYEKMQ (reference sequence). CDR3 DNA sequence: TGTGCCAGCAGGGAAGGAGGACCAGGTGTGACCCAGTACTTC. It specifies CASREGGPGVTQYF.

The chain uses TRBV6-1 and TRBJ2-7, with D perhaps matching TRBD2 (5 bases). Germline V lookup: CDR1 MNHNS, CDR2 SASEGT. The CDR3 loop spans 15 amino acids. V lost 1 base and J lost 0, with 10 bases in between. CDR3 nucleotide sequence: TGTGCCAGCAGTGAAGGCAGAACTAGCTCCTACGAGCAGTACTTC. It is translated as CASSEGRTSSYEQYF.

The chain has TRBV12-3 or TRBV12-4 and TRBJ2-7; a weak D match, TRBD2 (7 bases). Trimming cost V 6 bases and J 4 bases, with 13 bases left between them. This CDR3 spans 13 amino acids. The CDR3 loop is CASRGGAVYEQYF. The CDR3 nucleotides read TGTGCCAGCAGGGGGGGGGCAGTTTACGAGCAGTACTTC.

Many counts were recorded for this clone. The V gene is TRBV20-1, the J gene TRBJ2-2; D gene uncertain. The CDR3 runs to 13 residues. The V end lost 3 bases, the J end lost 6 bases, and 11 bases lay between the germline ends. From germline, CDR1 is DFQATT and CDR2 SNEGSKA (reference sequence). CDR3 residues: CSASPGLAGELFF. CDR3 DNA sequence: TGCAGTGCTAGTCCCGGTCTGGCCGGGGAGCTGTTTTTT.